What follows are 6 T cell receptor beta chains derived from one specimen sequenced in a study of read filtering for tumor transcriptome and immune sequencing. The library was built from around 380 ng RNA with molecular barcoded adaptors for alpha/delta and beta/gamma chains. One entry per CDR3 protein results from TCRdb running MiXCR on the reads. The repertoire includes about 50,000 distinct CDR3 sequences, roughly a fifth of them detected once, and just over 15% sits in the top ten. The sequencing input was a population of CD138-negative cells sorted from bone marrow. These receptors all stem from a donor at least 40 years old with multiple myeloma.

The sample holds many counts of this clonotype. V is TRBV20-1 and J is TRBJ2-1, with TRBD2 identical over 10 bases. The CDR3 runs 15 residues. Germline CDR1 reads DFQATT; CDR2 reads SNEGSKA (reference sequence). V was pared by 3 bases and J by 4 bases, with 6 bases of the junction left unmatched. The CDR3 bases are TGCAGTGCTAGTGAAGCGGGAGGGATTTACAATGAGCAGTTCTTC. This encodes CSASEAGGIYNEQFF.

The chain joins TRBV5-1 to TRBJ2-4, with 10 bases matching TRBD2. CDR3 size: 13 residues. Germline CDR1 SGHRS, CDR2 YFSETQ. V was pared by 1 base and J by 13 bases, with 5 bases of the junction left unmatched. CDR3 protein: CASSLSWTSGQYF. The CDR3 nucleotides read TGCGCCAGCAGCTTGTCCTGGACTAGCGGCCAGTACTTC.

The count of this clonotype is one. The chain's CDR3 is CASRGTSGRADTQYF. CDR3 nucleotide sequence: TGTGCCAGCAGGGGGACTAGCGGGAGAGCAGATACGCAGTATTTT. The gene calls are TRBV11-2 and TRBJ2-3; 14 positions agree with TRBD2. Germline V CDR1 and CDR2: SGHAT, FQNNGV. The CDR3 length is 15 residues. The junction had 3 bases not matched to a gene; V was cut back by 6 bases and J by 4 bases.

Points on this clonotype: A much bigger clone sits one base away, suggesting this may be a read error. The chain combines TRBV29-1 with TRBJ2-5; possible D gene TRBD1, 6 bases. This CDR3 region has 12 residues. From germline, CDR1 is SQVTM and CDR2 ANQGSEA. The CDR3, as DNA: TGCAACTCCGGGACACCTCAAGAGACCCAGTACTTC. Encoded protein: CNSGTPQETQYF.

This clonotype has a count of ten or more. The chain carries TRBV6-6 and TRBJ1-5, with no clear D. CDR3 length: 13 amino acids. Trimming shortened V by 6 bases and J by 0 bases, and 6 bases separated the two germline ends. The germline gives CDR1 MNHNY, CDR2 SVGAGI (reference sequence). The CDR3 DNA reads TGTGCCAGCAGCAGAGATAGCAATCAGCCCCAGCATTTT. This encodes CASSRDSNQPQHF.

This clonotype was picked up many times. Given the absence of the conserved phenylalanine or tryptophan at the CDR3 end, a read error is likely. It is unclear where the CDR3 begins or ends on the DNA, so no DNA is shown, and the CDR3 is as TCRdb lists it. The chain carries TRBV24-1 and TRBJ1-1; the D call TRBD1 from the table was never checked on the DNA. Germline lookup yields CDR1 KGHDR and CDR2 SFDVKD. The CDR3 is 10 residues long, counting both termini. CDR3 residues: CATSDLTPTG.